This entry lists 3 T cell receptor beta chains sequenced from one sample in a study of response to subunit inactivated influenza vaccine. TCRdb independently ran MiXCR on the RT-PCR reads; one entry per CDR3 protein. Of about 540,000 distinct CDR3 sequences listed, under 30% are singletons. The same sample was also studied in work on T cells expressing NK-cell markers. From that paper: Making the TCR beta cDNA relied on 5'RACE template switching with UMIs.

The source was CD4+ T cells sorted from PBMCs, collected 12 days after vaccination. Every receptor here comes from a man aged 45-65 years who received an inactivated influenza vaccine.

This clonotype was counted only a few times. The chain is built from TRBV24-1 and TRBJ2-7; TRBD1 matches at 10 bases. Per the germline V gene, CDR1 is KGHDR and CDR2 is SFDVKD. The CDR3 extends over 16 amino acids. Trimming removed 2 bases from V and 3 bases from J; junction bases left unmatched: 6. The CDR3 nucleotides are TGTGCCACCAGTGATTCGGGACAGGGGCGGATCTACGAGCAGTACTTC. Its protein product is CATSDSGQGRIYEQYF.

The J gene is TRBJ1-5, the V gene TRBV6-5; D remains ambiguous. V lost 0 bases, J lost 3 bases, and 9 bases lay in between. There are 15 residues in the CDR3. Germline lookup yields CDR1 MNHEY and CDR2 SVGAGI. The CDR3 DNA follows: TGTGCCAGCAGTTACTCGAGACGGATCAATCAGCCCCAGCATTTT. It encodes CASSYSRRINQPQHF.

The chain is built from TRBV6-1 and TRBJ2-3; 9 bases match TRBD1. CDR1 and CDR2 (germline): MNHNS, SASEGT. V lost 7 bases and J lost 2; bases outside the gene matches: 16. There are 18 residues in the CDR3. The CDR3 nucleotides read TGTGCCAGCACCAGCGTCCCGGGACAGGGTCCTGACACAGATACGCAGTATTTT. Its translation: CASTSVPGQGPDTDTQYF.